The clone carrying this TCR beta chain was counted many times. The CDR3 spans 13 residues. V was clipped by 6 bases and J by 2 bases, with 7 bases between them. The entry originates in a study of identical twins. A universal primer site came from template switching; cDNA carried unique molecular identifiers. TCRdb analysed the 5' RACE reads with MiXCR anew, one entry per CDR3 protein. The sample holds about 730,000 distinct CDR3 sequences; less than 25% are singletons and the top ten take approximately 4.3%. The data also belong to a second study, concerning T cells expressing NK-cell markers. That source adds: The CD3+CD56-NKG2C+ fraction was also led by these clonotypes in a few donors.

The specimen sequenced was PBMCs. This TCR derives from a woman younger than 30 in good health. The chain joins TRBV12-3 or TRBV12-4 to TRBJ1-4, with D perhaps matching TRBD1 (6 bases). The CDR3 coding sequence is TGTGCCAGCAGCAGGGGCACTAATGAAAAACTGTTTTTT. This gives the protein CASSRGTNEKLFF.